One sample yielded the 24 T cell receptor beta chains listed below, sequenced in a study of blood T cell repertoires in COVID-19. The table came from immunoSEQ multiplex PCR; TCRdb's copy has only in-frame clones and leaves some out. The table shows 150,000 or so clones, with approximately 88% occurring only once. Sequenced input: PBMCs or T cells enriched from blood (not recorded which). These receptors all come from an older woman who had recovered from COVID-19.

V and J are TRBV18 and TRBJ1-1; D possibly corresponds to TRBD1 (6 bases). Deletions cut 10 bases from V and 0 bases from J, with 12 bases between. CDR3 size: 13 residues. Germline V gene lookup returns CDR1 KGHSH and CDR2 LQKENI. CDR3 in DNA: TGTGCCACCGAGGACAGTATGAACACTGAAGCTTTCTTT. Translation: CATEDSMNTEAFF.

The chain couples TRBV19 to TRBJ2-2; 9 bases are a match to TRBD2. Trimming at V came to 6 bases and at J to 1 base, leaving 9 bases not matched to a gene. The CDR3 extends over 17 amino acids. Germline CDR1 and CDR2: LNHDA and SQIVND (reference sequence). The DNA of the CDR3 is TGTGCCAGTAGCGGGAGGGGACTAGCAGTGAACACCGGGGAGCTGTTTTTT. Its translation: CASSGRGLAVNTGELFF.

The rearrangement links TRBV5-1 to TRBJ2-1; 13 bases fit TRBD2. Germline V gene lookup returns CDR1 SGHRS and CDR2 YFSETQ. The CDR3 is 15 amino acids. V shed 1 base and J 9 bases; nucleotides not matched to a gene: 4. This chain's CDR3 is CASSLTSGGAPEQFF. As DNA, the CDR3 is TGCGCCAGCAGCTTGACTAGCGGGGGGGCACCTGAGCAGTTCTTC.

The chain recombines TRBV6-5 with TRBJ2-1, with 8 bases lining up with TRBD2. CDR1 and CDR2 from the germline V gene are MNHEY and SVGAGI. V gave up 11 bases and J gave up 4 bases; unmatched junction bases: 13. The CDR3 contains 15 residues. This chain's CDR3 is CASLALSGGYNEQFF. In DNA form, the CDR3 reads TGTGCCTCCCTGGCCCTGAGCGGGGGTTACAATGAGCAGTTCTTC.

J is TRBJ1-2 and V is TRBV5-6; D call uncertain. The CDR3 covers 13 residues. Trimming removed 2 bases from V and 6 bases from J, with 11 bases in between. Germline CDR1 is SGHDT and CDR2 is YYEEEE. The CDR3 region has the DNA TGTGCCAGCAGCTTAGGTGGGAGCAATGGCTACACCTTC. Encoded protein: CASSLGGSNGYTF.

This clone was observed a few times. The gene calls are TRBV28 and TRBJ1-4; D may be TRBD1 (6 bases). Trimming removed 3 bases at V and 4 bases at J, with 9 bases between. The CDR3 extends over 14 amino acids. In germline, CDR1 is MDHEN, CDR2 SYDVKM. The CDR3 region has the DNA TGTGCCAGCAGTTTCGGACAGCATAATGAAAAACTGTTTTTT. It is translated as CASSFGQHNEKLFF.

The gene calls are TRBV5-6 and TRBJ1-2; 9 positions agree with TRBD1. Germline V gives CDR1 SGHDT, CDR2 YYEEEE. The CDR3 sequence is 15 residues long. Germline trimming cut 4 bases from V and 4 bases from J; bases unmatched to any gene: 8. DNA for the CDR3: TGTGCCAGCAGCCGCCGGGACAGGGAGTCCTATGGCTACACCTTC. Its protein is CASSRRDRESYGYTF.

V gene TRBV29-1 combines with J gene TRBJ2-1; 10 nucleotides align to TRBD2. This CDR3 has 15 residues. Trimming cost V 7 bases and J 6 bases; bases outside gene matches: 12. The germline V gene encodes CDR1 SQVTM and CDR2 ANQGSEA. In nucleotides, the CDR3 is TGCAGCGGCCAATTACTAGCGGGGCCCCTCAATGAGCAGTTCTTC. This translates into CSGQLLAGPLNEQFF.

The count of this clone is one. DNA of the CDR3: TGCGCCAGCAGCTTGGTTGCGGGAGACAATGAGCAGTTCTTC. This codes for CASSLVAGDNEQFF. The gene calls are TRBV5-1 and TRBJ2-1, with 7 bases that match TRBD2. The CDR3 spans 14 residues. V was clipped by 0 bases and J by 5 bases; unmatched bases: 2. Looked up from germline, CDR1 is SGHRS and CDR2 is YFSETQ.

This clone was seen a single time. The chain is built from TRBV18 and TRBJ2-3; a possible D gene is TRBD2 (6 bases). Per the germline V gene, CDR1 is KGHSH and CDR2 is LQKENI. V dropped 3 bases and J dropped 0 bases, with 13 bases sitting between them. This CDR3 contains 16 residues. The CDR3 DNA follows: TGTGCCAGCTCACCTCCCACGGGGACTAGCACAGATACGCAGTATTTT. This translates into CASSPPTGTSTDTQYF.

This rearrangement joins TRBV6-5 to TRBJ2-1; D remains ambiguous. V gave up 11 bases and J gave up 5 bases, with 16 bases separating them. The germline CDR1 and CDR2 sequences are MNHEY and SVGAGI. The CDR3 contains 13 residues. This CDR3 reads CAAAGWRNNEQFF. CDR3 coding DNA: TGTGCCGCAGCCGGGTGGCGGAACAATGAGCAGTTCTTC.

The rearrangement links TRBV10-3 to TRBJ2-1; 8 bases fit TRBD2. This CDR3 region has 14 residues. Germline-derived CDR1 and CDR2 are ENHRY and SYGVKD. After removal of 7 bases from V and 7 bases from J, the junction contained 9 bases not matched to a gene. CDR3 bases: TGTGCCATCATGGAGCGGGAGACCTCGAATGAGCAGTTCTTC. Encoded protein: CAIMERETSNEQFF.

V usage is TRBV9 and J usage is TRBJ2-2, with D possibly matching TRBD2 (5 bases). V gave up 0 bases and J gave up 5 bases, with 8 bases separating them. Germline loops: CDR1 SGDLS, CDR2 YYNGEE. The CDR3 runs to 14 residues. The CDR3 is CASSVEGGTGELFF. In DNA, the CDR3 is TGTGCCAGCAGCGTAGAGGGCGGGACCGGGGAGCTGTTTTTT.

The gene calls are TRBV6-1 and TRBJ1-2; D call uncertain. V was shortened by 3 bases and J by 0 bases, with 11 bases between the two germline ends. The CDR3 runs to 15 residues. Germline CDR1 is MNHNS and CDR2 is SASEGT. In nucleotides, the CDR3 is TGTGCCAGCAGTGACACAGTTCCAACTAACTATGGCTACACCTTC. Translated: CASSDTVPTNYGYTF.

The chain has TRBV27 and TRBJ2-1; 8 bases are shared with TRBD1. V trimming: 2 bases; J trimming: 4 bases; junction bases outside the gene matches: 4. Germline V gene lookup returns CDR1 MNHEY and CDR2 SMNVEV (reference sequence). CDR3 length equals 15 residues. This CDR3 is CASSLGQGAYNEQFF. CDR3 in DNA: TGTGCCAGCAGTTTAGGGCAGGGGGCTTACAATGAGCAGTTCTTC.

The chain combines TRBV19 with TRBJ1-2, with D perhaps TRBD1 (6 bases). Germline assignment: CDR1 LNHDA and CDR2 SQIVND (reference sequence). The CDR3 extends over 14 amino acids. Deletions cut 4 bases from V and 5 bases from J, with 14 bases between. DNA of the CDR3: TGTGCCAGTAGTACCCAGGGGCGCTATTATGGCTACACCTTC. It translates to CASSTQGRYYGYTF.

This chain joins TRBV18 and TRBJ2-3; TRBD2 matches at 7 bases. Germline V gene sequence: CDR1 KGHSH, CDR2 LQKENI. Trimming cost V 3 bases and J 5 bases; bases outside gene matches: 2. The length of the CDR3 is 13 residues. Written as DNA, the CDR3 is TGTGCCAGCTCACCCAGCGGGGTAGATACGCAGTATTTT. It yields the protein CASSPSGVDTQYF.

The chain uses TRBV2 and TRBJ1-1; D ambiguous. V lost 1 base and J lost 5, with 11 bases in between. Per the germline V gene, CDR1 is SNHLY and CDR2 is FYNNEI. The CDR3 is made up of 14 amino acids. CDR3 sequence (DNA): TGTGCCAGCAGTGAAGGAGGCCCCGGGACTGAAGCTTTCTTT. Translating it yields CASSEGGPGTEAFF.

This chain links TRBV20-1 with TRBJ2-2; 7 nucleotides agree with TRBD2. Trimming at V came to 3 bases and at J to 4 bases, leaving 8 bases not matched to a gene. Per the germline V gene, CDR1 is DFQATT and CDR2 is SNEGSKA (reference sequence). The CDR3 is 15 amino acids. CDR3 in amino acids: CSASGDYHRTGELFF. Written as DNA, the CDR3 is TGCAGTGCTAGTGGGGACTACCACCGCACCGGGGAGCTGTTTTTT.

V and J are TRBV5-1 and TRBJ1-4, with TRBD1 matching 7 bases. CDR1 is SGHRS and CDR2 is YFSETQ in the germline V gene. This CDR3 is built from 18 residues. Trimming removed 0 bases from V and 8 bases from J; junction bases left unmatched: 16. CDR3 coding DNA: TGCGCCAGCAGCTTGGAGACTACCATGACAGGGTTGGGCGAAAAACTGTTTTTT. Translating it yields CASSLETTMTGLGEKLFF.

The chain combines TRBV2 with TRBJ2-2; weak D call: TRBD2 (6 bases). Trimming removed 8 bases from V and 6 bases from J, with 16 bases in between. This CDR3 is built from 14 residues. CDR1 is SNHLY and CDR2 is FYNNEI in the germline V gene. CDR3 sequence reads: CASRRWGDAGELFF. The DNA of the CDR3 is TGTGCCAGCCGCCGGTGGGGGGATGCCGGGGAGCTGTTTTTT.

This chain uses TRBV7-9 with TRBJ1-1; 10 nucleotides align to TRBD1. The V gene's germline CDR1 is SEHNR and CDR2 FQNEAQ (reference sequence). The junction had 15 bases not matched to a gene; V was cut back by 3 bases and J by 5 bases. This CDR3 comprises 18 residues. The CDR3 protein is CASSFAWTGGEVRTEAFF. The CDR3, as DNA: TGTGCCAGCAGCTTCGCCTGGACAGGGGGAGAAGTTAGAACTGAAGCTTTCTTT.

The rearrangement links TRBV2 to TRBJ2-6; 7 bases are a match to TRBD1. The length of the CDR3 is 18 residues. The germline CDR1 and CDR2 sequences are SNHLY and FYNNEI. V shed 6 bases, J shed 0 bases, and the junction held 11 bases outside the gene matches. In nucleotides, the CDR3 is TGTGCCAGCAGAATCCGGGACAGATCCTTCTCTGGGGCCAACGTCCTGACTTTC. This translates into CASRIRDRSFSGANVLTF.

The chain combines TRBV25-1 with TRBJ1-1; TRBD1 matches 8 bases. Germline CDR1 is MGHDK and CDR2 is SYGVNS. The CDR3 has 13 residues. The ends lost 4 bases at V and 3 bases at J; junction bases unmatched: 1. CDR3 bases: TGTGCCAGCAGTGCGGACAGGGACACTGAAGCTTTCTTT. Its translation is CASSADRDTEAFF.